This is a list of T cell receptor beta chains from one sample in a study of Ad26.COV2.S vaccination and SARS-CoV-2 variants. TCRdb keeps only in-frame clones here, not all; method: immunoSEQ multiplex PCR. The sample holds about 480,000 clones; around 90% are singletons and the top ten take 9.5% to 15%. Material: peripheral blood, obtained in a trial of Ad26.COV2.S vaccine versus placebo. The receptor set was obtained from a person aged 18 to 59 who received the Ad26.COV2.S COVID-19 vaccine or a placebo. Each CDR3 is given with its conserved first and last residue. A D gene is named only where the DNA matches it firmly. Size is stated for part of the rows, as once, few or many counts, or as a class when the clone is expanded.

cdr3_nt: TGTGCCAGCAGCTTAGAGGGGGGCGGCCCGAGCTCCTACGAGCAGTACTTC
cdr3_aa: CASSLEGGGPSSYEQYF
d_call: -
clone_size: -
j_call: TRBJ2-7
v_call: TRBV7-9

cdr3_nt: TGTGCCAGCAGCTCCGGACTAGCGGGAAAGAATGAGCAGTTCTTC
cdr3_aa: CASSSGLAGKNEQFF
d_call: TRBD2
clone_size: -
j_call: TRBJ2-1
v_call: TRBV7-2

cdr3_nt: TGCGCCAGCAGTCAACGGATAAGGGGGGGGATGGAGGAGACCCAGTACTTC
cdr3_aa: CASSQRIRGGMEETQYF
d_call: -
clone_size: -
j_call: TRBJ2-5
v_call: TRBV23-1

cdr3_nt: TGTGCCAGCAGTGAAGCGGGGGGAGTCTGGGATGGCTACACCTTC
cdr3_aa: CASSEAGGVWDGYTF
d_call: -
clone_size: -
j_call: TRBJ1-2
v_call: TRBV6-1

cdr3_nt: TGCGCCAGCAGTCCAACAGGACGGGGGATAACGAACACTGAAGCTTTCTTT
cdr3_aa: CASSPTGRGITNTEAFF
d_call: -
clone_size: once
j_call: TRBJ1-1
v_call: TRBV10-2

cdr3_nt: TGCAGCGTTGAATGGGGCAGGGGGAAGTATGGCTACACCTTC
cdr3_aa: CSVEWGRGKYGYTF
d_call: TRBD1
clone_size: few
j_call: TRBJ1-2
v_call: TRBV29-1

cdr3_nt: TGTGCCAGCAGCCGCCCGAGGGACAGGGAAAGGTTCGAGGAAAAACTGTTTTTT
cdr3_aa: CASSRPRDRERFEEKLFF
d_call: TRBD1
clone_size: -
j_call: TRBJ1-4
v_call: TRBV7-9

cdr3_nt: TGTGCCAGCAAGGGTGGTGATTGGGAAATGAACACTGAAGCTTTCTTT
cdr3_aa: CASKGGDWEMNTEAFF
d_call: -
clone_size: -
j_call: TRBJ1-1
v_call: TRBV11-2

cdr3_nt: TGTGCCAGCAGCTGGGGACAGGGGCGTCAAGAGACCCAGTACTTC
cdr3_aa: CASSWGQGRQETQYF
d_call: TRBD1
clone_size: -
j_call: TRBJ2-5
v_call: TRBV5-4

cdr3_nt: TGTGCCAGCAGCCCGGACAGGCCTGACGAGCAGTACTTC
cdr3_aa: CASSPDRPDEQYF
d_call: TRBD1
clone_size: -
j_call: TRBJ2-7
v_call: TRBV11-2

cdr3_nt: TGTGCCAGCAGCTCGGACGGCGCTCGGAGCTACACCTTC
cdr3_aa: CASSSDGARSYTF
d_call: -
clone_size: few
j_call: TRBJ1-2
v_call: TRBV6-5

cdr3_nt: TGTGCCAGTAGTATGGGGGGGACGGCAGATACGCAGTATTTT
cdr3_aa: CASSMGGTADTQYF
d_call: TRBD2
clone_size: -
j_call: TRBJ2-3
v_call: TRBV19

cdr3_nt: TGTGCCAGCAGCCAACTAGGTCCCGGGGAGCTGTTTTTT
cdr3_aa: CASSQLGPGELFF
d_call: -
clone_size: -
j_call: TRBJ2-2
v_call: TRBV14

cdr3_nt: TGTGCCACCAGTGATTCGGGAGGCAAAAACATTCAGTACTTC
cdr3_aa: CATSDSGGKNIQYF
d_call: TRBD2
clone_size: -
j_call: TRBJ2-4
v_call: TRBV24-1

cdr3_nt: TGCAGCGTTGAGAATTACCAGCACGAGCAGTACTTC
cdr3_aa: CSVENYQHEQYF
d_call: -
clone_size: -
j_call: TRBJ2-7
v_call: TRBV29-1

cdr3_nt: TGTGCCAGCAGTACCCGACTAGCGGGAGTTTTTGTTCCCGGGGAGCTGTTTTTT
cdr3_aa: CASSTRLAGVFVPGELFF
d_call: TRBD2
clone_size: -
j_call: TRBJ2-2
v_call: TRBV28

cdr3_nt: TGTGCCAGCAGCCCACTAGGCCGGGCGGAGACCCAGTACTTC
cdr3_aa: CASSPLGRAETQYF
d_call: -
clone_size: once
j_call: TRBJ2-5
v_call: TRBV3-1/TRBV3-2

cdr3_nt: TGTGCCAGCAGTCGCGCCGGGATCATCTCCTACGAGCAGTACTTC
cdr3_aa: CASSRAGIISYEQYF
d_call: -
clone_size: -
j_call: TRBJ2-7
v_call: TRBV6-2/TRBV6-3

cdr3_nt: TGTGCCAGCACCCCTACCCCCATCAAGGGCCCACGAGGTCAGCCCCAGCATTTT
cdr3_aa: CASTPTPIKGPRGQPQHF
d_call: -
clone_size: -
j_call: TRBJ1-5
v_call: TRBV6-2/TRBV6-3

cdr3_nt: TGTGCCAGCAGTGAGGTCGGGGGATCCTACAATGAGCAGTTCTTC
cdr3_aa: CASSEVGGSYNEQFF
d_call: -
clone_size: -
j_call: TRBJ2-1
v_call: TRBV25-1

cdr3_nt: TGTGCCAGCAGCCGGGTCCTCGGCACCGGGGAGCTGTTTTTT
cdr3_aa: CASSRVLGTGELFF
d_call: -
clone_size: -
j_call: TRBJ2-2
v_call: TRBV7-2

cdr3_nt: TGTGCCAGCAGCCGGGACATCGACTATGGCTACACCTTC
cdr3_aa: CASSRDIDYGYTF
d_call: -
clone_size: few
j_call: TRBJ1-2
v_call: TRBV7-8

cdr3_nt: TGCGCCAGCAGCTTAGAAACGTTGAACACTGAAGCTTTCTTT
cdr3_aa: CASSLETLNTEAFF
d_call: -
clone_size: -
j_call: TRBJ1-1
v_call: TRBV5-1

cdr3_nt: TGTGCCAGCAGGAGACAAGTTAACTATGGCTACACCTTC
cdr3_aa: CASRRQVNYGYTF
d_call: -
clone_size: -
j_call: TRBJ1-2
v_call: TRBV12-3/TRBV12-4

cdr3_nt: TGTGCCAGCAGCCCGCATAGCGGGAGAACCCCCAATGAGCAGTTCTTC
cdr3_aa: CASSPHSGRTPNEQFF
d_call: TRBD2
clone_size: -
j_call: TRBJ2-1
v_call: TRBV7-3

cdr3_nt: TGTGCCAGCAGAACCACGACAAGCTCCTACAATGAGCAGTTCTTC
cdr3_aa: CASRTTTSSYNEQFF
d_call: -
clone_size: -
j_call: TRBJ2-1
v_call: TRBV7-8

cdr3_nt: TGTGCCAGCAGCCCGGACGTGGGTTACGAGCAGTACTTC
cdr3_aa: CASSPDVGYEQYF
d_call: -
clone_size: -
j_call: TRBJ2-7
v_call: TRBV11-2

cdr3_nt: TGTGCCAGCAGCTTTTCGTCGGGCTGGGATGAGCAGTTCTTC
cdr3_aa: CASSFSSGWDEQFF
d_call: -
clone_size: -
j_call: TRBJ2-1
v_call: TRBV5-4

cdr3_nt: TGTGCCAGCAGTTTATTCTCCGGGACGGCTTCGTCGGCCTTC
cdr3_aa: CASSLFSGTASSAF
d_call: -
clone_size: few
j_call: TRBJ1-2
v_call: TRBV28

cdr3_nt: TGTGCCAGCAGTTACTCGCCGCTAGCGGTCTACAATGAGCAGTTCTTC
cdr3_aa: CASSYSPLAVYNEQFF
d_call: TRBD2
clone_size: -
j_call: TRBJ2-1
v_call: TRBV6-2/TRBV6-3

cdr3_nt: TGTGCCATCAGGAACAGGGAGGAATCTGAAGCTTTCTTT
cdr3_aa: CAIRNREESEAFF
d_call: -
clone_size: -
j_call: TRBJ1-1
v_call: TRBV10-3

cdr3_nt: TGTGCCAGTAGTATAACTTCCGTTTCTAATGAGCAGTTCTTC
cdr3_aa: CASSITSVSNEQFF
d_call: -
clone_size: -
j_call: TRBJ2-1
v_call: TRBV19

cdr3_nt: TGTGCCAGCAGTTACTTACAGCGGGAGGGCCTGCCGGGAAGCTCCTACGAGCAGTACTTC
cdr3_aa: CASSYLQREGLPGSSYEQYF
d_call: TRBD2
clone_size: -
j_call: TRBJ2-7
v_call: TRBV6-8

cdr3_nt: TGTGCAAGTCTCACGCGACTAGCGGGAGACGAGCAGTACTTC
cdr3_aa: CASLTRLAGDEQYF
d_call: -
clone_size: -
j_call: TRBJ2-7
v_call: TRBV12-2

cdr3_nt: TGTGCCAGCAGCCCCAGGGTTAGTAATGGCTACACCTTC
cdr3_aa: CASSPRVSNGYTF
d_call: -
clone_size: few
j_call: TRBJ1-2
v_call: TRBV7-8

cdr3_nt: TGTGCCAGCTCACCAGCCCAAAATCAGCCCCAGCATTTT
cdr3_aa: CASSPAQNQPQHF
d_call: -
clone_size: -
j_call: TRBJ1-5
v_call: TRBV18

cdr3_nt: TGTGCCGGTTCTGGAGCGGGTGAGACCCAGTACTTC
cdr3_aa: CAGSGAGETQYF
d_call: -
clone_size: once
j_call: TRBJ2-5
v_call: TRBV30

cdr3_nt: TGTGCCAGTAGTATTGGGGGCGGCGTCACTGAAGCTTTCTTT
cdr3_aa: CASSIGGGVTEAFF
d_call: -
clone_size: -
j_call: TRBJ1-1
v_call: TRBV19

cdr3_nt: TGTGCCAGTAGTAAGACAAGACAGGGGAAGAAAACTGAAGCTTTCTTT
cdr3_aa: CASSKTRQGKKTEAFF
d_call: TRBD1
clone_size: -
j_call: TRBJ1-1
v_call: TRBV19

cdr3_nt: TGTGCCAGCAGCTTAGCCGGGGGCGGGAGGGGCCGGACTGAGCAGTTCTTC
cdr3_aa: CASSLAGGGRGRTEQFF
d_call: TRBD2
clone_size: -
j_call: TRBJ2-1
v_call: TRBV11-3

cdr3_nt: TGCAGTGCTAGTGTGCAAGTGGATCAGCCCCAGCATTTT
cdr3_aa: CSASVQVDQPQHF
d_call: -
clone_size: -
j_call: TRBJ1-5
v_call: TRBV20-1

cdr3_nt: TGTGCCAGCAGCAAAAGTTTCACAGATACGCAGTATTTT
cdr3_aa: CASSKSFTDTQYF
d_call: -
clone_size: -
j_call: TRBJ2-3
v_call: TRBV7-3

cdr3_nt: TGTGCCAGTAGTACCCCTGGTGGGGGCGAGACCCAGTACTTC
cdr3_aa: CASSTPGGGETQYF
d_call: -
clone_size: -
j_call: TRBJ2-5
v_call: TRBV19

cdr3_nt: TGTGCCAGCAGCCCTCCCGAAAGGGTGGCAGATACGCAGTATTTT
cdr3_aa: CASSPPERVADTQYF
d_call: -
clone_size: -
j_call: TRBJ2-3
v_call: TRBV28

cdr3_nt: TGTGCCAGCTCACCGGACCCCATTGGGGAGACCCAGTACTTC
cdr3_aa: CASSPDPIGETQYF
d_call: -
clone_size: -
j_call: TRBJ2-5
v_call: TRBV18

cdr3_nt: TGTGCCAGTAGTATAGAGCGGCCCACAGATACGCAGTATTTT
cdr3_aa: CASSIERPTDTQYF
d_call: -
clone_size: -
j_call: TRBJ2-3
v_call: TRBV19

cdr3_nt: TGTGCCACATTCAAAGACGGGCCGAACACTGAAGCTTTCTTT
cdr3_aa: CATFKDGPNTEAFF
d_call: -
clone_size: -
j_call: TRBJ1-1
v_call: TRBV19

cdr3_nt: TGTGCCAGCAGCGTTGCGGGTCCCCGGGGCACCGGGGAGCTGTTTTTT
cdr3_aa: CASSVAGPRGTGELFF
d_call: -
clone_size: -
j_call: TRBJ2-2
v_call: TRBV9

cdr3_nt: TGTGCCAGCAGTATCGGACAGAACTACAATGAGCAGTTCTTC
cdr3_aa: CASSIGQNYNEQFF
d_call: -
clone_size: -
j_call: TRBJ2-1
v_call: TRBV27

cdr3_nt: TGTGCCAGCAGCGATCAAAGGGGGACTGAAGCTTTCTTT
cdr3_aa: CASSDQRGTEAFF
d_call: -
clone_size: -
j_call: TRBJ1-1
v_call: TRBV9

cdr3_nt: TGTGCCAGTATGGGACCGGGACGGAGAAATTCACCCCTCCACTTT
cdr3_aa: CASMGPGRRNSPLHF
d_call: -
clone_size: -
j_call: TRBJ1-6
v_call: TRBV19

cdr3_nt: TGTGCCAGCAGCCCCGGGACTAGCGGGACCACCGGGGAGCTGTTTTTT
cdr3_aa: CASSPGTSGTTGELFF
d_call: TRBD2
clone_size: few
j_call: TRBJ2-2
v_call: TRBV11-1

cdr3_nt: TGCGCCAGCAGCTTGGCGGGGTCCTACGAGCAGTACTTC
cdr3_aa: CASSLAGSYEQYF
d_call: -
clone_size: -
j_call: TRBJ2-7
v_call: TRBV5-1

cdr3_nt: TGTGCCAGCAGTTACTCAGGGGCGGGCGAGCAGTTCTTC
cdr3_aa: CASSYSGAGEQFF
d_call: -
clone_size: -
j_call: TRBJ2-1
v_call: TRBV6-5

cdr3_nt: TGTGCCAGCAGCTTGGCCCTTGGACCCCATTTCTTT
cdr3_aa: CASSLALGPHFF
d_call: -
clone_size: once
j_call: TRBJ1-1
v_call: TRBV5-6

cdr3_nt: TGTGCCAGTAGTATGCGTCCAGCGGTGGGGACCGGGGAGCTGTTTTTT
cdr3_aa: CASSMRPAVGTGELFF
d_call: -
clone_size: -
j_call: TRBJ2-2
v_call: TRBV19

cdr3_nt: TGCGCCAGCAGGAGGGGACTAGAGTTCTCCAATGAGCAGTTCTTC
cdr3_aa: CASRRGLEFSNEQFF
d_call: TRBD2
clone_size: -
j_call: TRBJ2-1
v_call: TRBV5-1

cdr3_nt: TGCGCCAGCAGTCAATCGGATATAGCCAAAAACATTCAGTACTTC
cdr3_aa: CASSQSDIAKNIQYF
d_call: -
clone_size: -
j_call: TRBJ2-4
v_call: TRBV23-1

cdr3_nt: TGTGCCAGCAGCCGGACAGAAAAACTGTTTTTT
cdr3_aa: CASSRTEKLFF
d_call: -
clone_size: -
j_call: TRBJ1-4
v_call: TRBV2